Detailed here is one T cell receptor beta chain. This specimen belongs to a study of T cell changes during pregnancy in multiple sclerosis. Assay used: immunoSEQ multiplex PCR; TCRdb lists only in-frame clones, some missing. The sample lists approximately 92,000 clones; approximately 93% were seen once. This CDR3 comprises 13 residues. Looked up from germline, CDR1 is GTSNPN and CDR2 is SVGIG (reference sequence). This chain uses TRBV30 with TRBJ1-1; TRBD1 matches at 9 bases. The source was peripheral blood, collected after pregnancy. The source is a female donor with multiple sclerosis, enrolled in a pregnancy study. The CDR3 DNA follows: TGTGCGAGGGCGGGACAGGGTTTCACTGAAGCTTTCTTT. Translating it yields CARAGQGFTEAFF. Variable domain in full (rest from reference TRBV30 and TRBJ1-1): SQTIHQWPATLVQPVGSPLSLECTVEGTSNPNLYWYRQAAGRGLQLLFYSVGIGQISSEVPQNLSASRPQDRQFILSSKKLLLSDSGFYLCARAGQGFTEAFFGQGTRLTVV.